This T cell receptor (beta chain) was sequenced in a study of blood T cell repertoires in COVID-19. Study information: Sample material is recorded as cDNA or gDNA derived from T cells, B-cell-depleted T cells, or PBMCs.

The V gene lost 1 base and the J gene lost 4 bases, with 16 bases spanning the gap. The germline V gene encodes CDR1 LGHDT and CDR2 YNNKEL (reference sequence). This CDR3 has 16 residues. Authors' analysis steps: Estimates of nucleated cell counts were drawn from the amplification of reference gene primers. Profiling relied on immunoSEQ multiplex PCR, and the TCRdb table lists in-frame clones only, not all of them. V, J and clone size derive from that table, while D and trimming were established from the DNA sequence. This sample yields around 340,000 clones, of which around 82% are seen a single time; approximately 3% belongs to the top ten.

The source is a man in his thirties or forties with active or convalescent COVID-19. The sequenced sample was peripheral blood. The chain is built from TRBV3-1 (or the pseudogene TRBV3-2) and TRBJ2-5; D is possibly TRBD2 (6 bases). The CDR3 bases are TGTGCCAGCAGCCAAGGGGGGTTCGGGAGTCGAGAGACCCAGTACTTC. It translates to CASSQGGFGSRETQYF.